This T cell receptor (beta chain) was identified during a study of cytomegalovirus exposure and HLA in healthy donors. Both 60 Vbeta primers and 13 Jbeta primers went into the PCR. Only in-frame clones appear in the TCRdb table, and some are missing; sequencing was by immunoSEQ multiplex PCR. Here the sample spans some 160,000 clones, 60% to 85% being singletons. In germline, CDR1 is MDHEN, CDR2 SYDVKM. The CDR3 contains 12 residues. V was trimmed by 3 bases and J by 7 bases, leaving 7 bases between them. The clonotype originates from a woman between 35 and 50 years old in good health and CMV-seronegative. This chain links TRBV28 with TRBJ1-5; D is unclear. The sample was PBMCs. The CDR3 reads CASSFPFQPQHF. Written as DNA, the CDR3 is TGTGCCAGCAGTTTCCCCTTCCAGCCCCAGCATTTT.